The TCR beta chain described here comes from a study of Graves' ophthalmopathy and Graves' hyperthyroidism. Overall study results and limits: Blood was where most expanded thyroid clonotypes above 0.001 frequency also turned up.

Hyperthyroidism patients, aged 18 to 65, were newly diagnosed, under 2 months' duration. The diagnostic workup employed clinical symptoms, serum thyroxine, TRAb, thyroid ultrasound and orbital computed tomography. RNA transcripts were the template, and TCR beta CDR3 regions were amplified from them. RT-PCR in the first round used HTBI primers; a second-round multiplex PCR followed. TCRdb recomputed calls from the multiplex PCR reads with MiXCR, one row per CDR3 protein. The sample shows 350,000 to 400,000 distinct CDR3 sequences, roughly 15% of them seen only once. This clonotype was seen at least ten times. Its antigen remains unknown. The CDR3 consists of 13 residues. Trimming pared 3 bases from V and 3 bases from J, leaving 10 bases between. The V gene's germline CDR1 is SGDLS and CDR2 YYNGEE.

This clonotype was obtained from a woman aged 18-29 years with stable Graves' hyperthyroidism. The sequencing input was peripheral blood. The V call is TRBV9, the J call TRBJ2-7, with D perhaps TRBD1 or TRBD2 (5 bases each). CDR3 sequence reads: CASSGGGGYEQYF. CDR3 bases: TGTGCCAGCAGCGGAGGTGGGGGCTACGAGCAGTACTTC.